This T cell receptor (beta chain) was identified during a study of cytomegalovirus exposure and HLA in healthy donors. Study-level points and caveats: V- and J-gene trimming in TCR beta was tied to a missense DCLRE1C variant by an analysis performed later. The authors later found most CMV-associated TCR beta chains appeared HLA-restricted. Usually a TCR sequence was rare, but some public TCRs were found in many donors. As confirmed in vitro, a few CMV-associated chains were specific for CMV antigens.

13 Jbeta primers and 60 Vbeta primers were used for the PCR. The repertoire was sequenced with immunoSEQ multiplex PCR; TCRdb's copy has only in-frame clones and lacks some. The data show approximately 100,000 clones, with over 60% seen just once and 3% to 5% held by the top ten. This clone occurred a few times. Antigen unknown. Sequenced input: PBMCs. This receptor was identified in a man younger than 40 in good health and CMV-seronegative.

The CDR3 here is CASSLGTSGITEQFF. The CDR3 nucleotides are TGTGCCAGCAGTTTAGGGACTAGCGGGATCACTGAGCAGTTCTTC. The chain recombines TRBV28 with TRBJ2-1, with 13 bases fitting TRBD2. This CDR3 has 15 amino acids. Germline CDR1 and CDR2: MDHEN and SYDVKM. V shed 2 bases and J 9 bases; nucleotides not matched to a gene: 4.